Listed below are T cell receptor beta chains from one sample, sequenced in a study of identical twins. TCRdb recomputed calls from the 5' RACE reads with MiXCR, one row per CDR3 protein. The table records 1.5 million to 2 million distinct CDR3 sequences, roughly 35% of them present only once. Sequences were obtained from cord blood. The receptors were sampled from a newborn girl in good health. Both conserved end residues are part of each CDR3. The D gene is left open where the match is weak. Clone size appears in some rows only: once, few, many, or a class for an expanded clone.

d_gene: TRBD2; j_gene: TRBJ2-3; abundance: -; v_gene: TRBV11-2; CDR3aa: CASSTIPGLALDTQYF; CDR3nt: TGTGCCAGCAGCACGATACCGGGACTAGCTTTAGATACGCAGTATTTT
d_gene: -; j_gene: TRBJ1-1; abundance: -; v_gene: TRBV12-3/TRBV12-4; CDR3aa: CASSSWETEAFF; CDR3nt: TGTGCCAGCAGTTCCTGGGAGACTGAAGCTTTCTTT
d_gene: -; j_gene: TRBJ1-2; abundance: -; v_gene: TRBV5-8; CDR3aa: CASTIVRGAGYGYTF; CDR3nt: TGTGCCAGCACCATTGTGAGGGGGGCAGGCTATGGCTACACCTTC
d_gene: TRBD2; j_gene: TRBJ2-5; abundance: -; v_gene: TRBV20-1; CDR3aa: CSARDSRLAGAQETQYF; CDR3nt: TGCAGTGCTAGAGATAGCCGACTAGCGGGGGCCCAAGAGACCCAGTACTTC
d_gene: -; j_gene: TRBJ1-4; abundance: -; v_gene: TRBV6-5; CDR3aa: CASSLGGRPYEQLFF; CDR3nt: TGTGCCAGCAGTCTGGGGGGGAGACCCTATGAACAACTGTTTTTT
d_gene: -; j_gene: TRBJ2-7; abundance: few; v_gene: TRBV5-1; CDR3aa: CASSQQGHSYEQYF; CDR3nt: TGCGCCAGCAGCCAGCAGGGACACTCCTACGAGCAGTACTTC
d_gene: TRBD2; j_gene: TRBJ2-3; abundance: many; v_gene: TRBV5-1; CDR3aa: CASSGGTSIDTQYF; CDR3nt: TGCGCCAGCAGCGGCGGGACTAGCATAGATACGCAGTATTTT
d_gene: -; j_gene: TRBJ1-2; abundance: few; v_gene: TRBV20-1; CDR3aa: CSAPRFRGYGYTF; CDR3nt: TGCAGTGCACCTCGTTTTAGGGGGTATGGCTACACCTTC
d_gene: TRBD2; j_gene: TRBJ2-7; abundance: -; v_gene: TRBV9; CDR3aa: CASSVSAGVYEQYF; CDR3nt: TGTGCCAGCAGCGTATCTGCGGGAGTCTACGAGCAGTACTTC
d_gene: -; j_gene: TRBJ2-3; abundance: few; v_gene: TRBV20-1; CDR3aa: CSAHRPGGPADTQYF; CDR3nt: TGCAGTGCCCACCGACCAGGCGGTCCGGCAGATACGCAGTATTTT
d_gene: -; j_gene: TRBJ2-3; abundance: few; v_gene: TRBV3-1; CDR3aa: CASSTTGTRTDTQYF; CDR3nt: TGTGCCAGCAGCACTACCGGGACTCGCACAGATACGCAGTATTTT
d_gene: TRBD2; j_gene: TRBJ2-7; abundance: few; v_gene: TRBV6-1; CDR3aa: CASRVWGRESYEQYF; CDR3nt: TGTGCCAGCAGAGTTTGGGGGAGGGAATCCTACGAGCAGTACTTC
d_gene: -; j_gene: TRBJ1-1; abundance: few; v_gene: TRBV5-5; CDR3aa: CASSFRGWNTEAFF; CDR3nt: TGTGCCAGCAGCTTTAGGGGATGGAACACTGAAGCTTTCTTT
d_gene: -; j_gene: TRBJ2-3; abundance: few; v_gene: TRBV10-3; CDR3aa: CAISDPPGPSAGPDTQYF; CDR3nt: TGTGCCATCAGTGACCCCCCGGGCCCCTCGGCAGGCCCAGATACGCAGTATTTT
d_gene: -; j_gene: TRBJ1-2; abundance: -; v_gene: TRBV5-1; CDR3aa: CASRRSLLSYYGYTF; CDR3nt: TGCGCCAGCAGACGCAGTTTGTTATCGTACTATGGCTACACCTTC
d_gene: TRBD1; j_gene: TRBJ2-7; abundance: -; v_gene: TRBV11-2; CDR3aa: CATTGNSYEQYF; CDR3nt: TGTGCGACGACAGGGAACTCCTACGAGCAGTACTTC
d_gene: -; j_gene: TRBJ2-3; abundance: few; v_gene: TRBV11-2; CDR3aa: CASRDRSHLDTQYF; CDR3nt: TGTGCCAGCAGGGACCGTTCTCACCTGGATACGCAGTATTTT
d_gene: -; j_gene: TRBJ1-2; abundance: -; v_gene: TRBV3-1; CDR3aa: CASSQAIQGAHGYTF; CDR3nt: TGTGCCAGCAGCCAGGCAATACAGGGTGCGCATGGCTACACCTTC
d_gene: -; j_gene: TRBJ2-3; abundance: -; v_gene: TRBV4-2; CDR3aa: CASSQDPRLVTDTQYF; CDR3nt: TGTGCCAGCAGCCAAGATCCGCGCCTAGTCACAGATACGCAGTATTTT
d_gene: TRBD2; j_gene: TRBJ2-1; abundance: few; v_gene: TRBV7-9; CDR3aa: CASSPRLAKAYNEQFF; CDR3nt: TGTGCCAGCAGCCCCAGACTAGCGAAGGCCTACAATGAGCAGTTCTTC
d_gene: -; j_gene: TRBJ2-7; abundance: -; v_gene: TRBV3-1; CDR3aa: CASSQSLSGEQYF; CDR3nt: TGTGCCAGCAGCCAGTCACTCTCCGGGGAGCAGTACTTC
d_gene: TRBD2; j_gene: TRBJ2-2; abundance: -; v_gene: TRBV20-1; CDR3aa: CSASLAGMDTGELFF; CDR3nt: TGCAGTGCTAGCCTAGCGGGGATGGACACCGGGGAGCTGTTTTTT
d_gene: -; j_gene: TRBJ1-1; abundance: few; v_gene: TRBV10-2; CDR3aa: CASSEWADEAFF; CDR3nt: TGCGCCAGCAGTGAGTGGGCTGATGAAGCTTTCTTT
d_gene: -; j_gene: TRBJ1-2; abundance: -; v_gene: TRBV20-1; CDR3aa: CSARDRGLKSGYTF; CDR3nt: TGCAGTGCTAGAGATCGTGGCCTCAAAAGTGGCTACACCTTC
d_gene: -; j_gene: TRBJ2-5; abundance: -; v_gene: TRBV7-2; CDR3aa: CASSYFRETQYF; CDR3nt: TGTGCCAGCAGCTACTTCAGGGAGACCCAGTACTTC
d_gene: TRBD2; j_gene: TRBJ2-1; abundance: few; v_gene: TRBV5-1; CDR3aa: CASRVGLAEKTLSYNEQFF; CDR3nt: TGCGCCAGCAGAGTAGGACTAGCGGAGAAAACCCTCTCATACAATGAGCAGTTCTTC
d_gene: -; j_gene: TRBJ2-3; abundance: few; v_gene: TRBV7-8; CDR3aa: CASSLDESGEADTQYF; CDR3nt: TGTGCCAGCAGCTTAGATGAGTCAGGGGAGGCAGATACGCAGTATTTT
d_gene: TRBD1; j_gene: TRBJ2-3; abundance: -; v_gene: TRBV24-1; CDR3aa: CATSDIAGTGTDTQYF; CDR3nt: TGTGCCACCAGTGATATCGCCGGGACAGGGACAGATACGCAGTATTTT
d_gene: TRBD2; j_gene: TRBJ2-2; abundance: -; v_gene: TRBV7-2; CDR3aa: CASSLHRLAGGTGELFF; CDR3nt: TGTGCCAGCAGCTTACATCGCCTAGCGGGAGGGACCGGGGAGCTGTTTTTT
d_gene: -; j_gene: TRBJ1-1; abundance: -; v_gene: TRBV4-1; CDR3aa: CASSQRQEAFF; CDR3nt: TGCGCCAGCAGCCAACGCCAGGAAGCTTTCTTT
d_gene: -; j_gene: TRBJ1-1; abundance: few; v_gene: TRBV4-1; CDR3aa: CASSQNVKDTEAFF; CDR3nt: TGCGCCAGCAGCCAAAATGTCAAGGACACTGAAGCTTTCTTT
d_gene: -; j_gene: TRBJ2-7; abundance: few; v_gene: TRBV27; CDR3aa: CASSITQGSGEQYF; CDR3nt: TGTGCCAGCAGCATTACTCAAGGTTCCGGCGAGCAGTACTTC